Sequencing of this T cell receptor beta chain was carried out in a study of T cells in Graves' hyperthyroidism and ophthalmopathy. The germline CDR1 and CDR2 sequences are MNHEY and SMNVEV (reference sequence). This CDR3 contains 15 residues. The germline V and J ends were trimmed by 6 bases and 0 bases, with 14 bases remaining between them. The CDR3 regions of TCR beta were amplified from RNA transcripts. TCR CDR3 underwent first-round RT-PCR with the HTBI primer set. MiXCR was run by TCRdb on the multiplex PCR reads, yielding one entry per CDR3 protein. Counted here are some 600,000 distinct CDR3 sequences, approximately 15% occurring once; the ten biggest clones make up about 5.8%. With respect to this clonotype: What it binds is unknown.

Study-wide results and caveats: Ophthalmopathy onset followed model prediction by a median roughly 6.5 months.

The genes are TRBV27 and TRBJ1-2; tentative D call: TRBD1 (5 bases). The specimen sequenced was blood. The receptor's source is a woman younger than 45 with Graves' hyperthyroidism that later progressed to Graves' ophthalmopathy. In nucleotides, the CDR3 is TGTGCCAGCAGCTGGGCGGGGGGTACTAACTATGGCTACACCTTC. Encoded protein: CASSWAGGTNYGYTF.